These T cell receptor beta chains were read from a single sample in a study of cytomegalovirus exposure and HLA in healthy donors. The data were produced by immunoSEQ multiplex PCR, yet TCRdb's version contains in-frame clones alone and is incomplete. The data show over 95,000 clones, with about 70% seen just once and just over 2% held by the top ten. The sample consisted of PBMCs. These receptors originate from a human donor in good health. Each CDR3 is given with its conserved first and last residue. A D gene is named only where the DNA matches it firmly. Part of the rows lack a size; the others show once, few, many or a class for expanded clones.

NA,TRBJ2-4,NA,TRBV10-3,CAISSTQGDIQYF,TGTGCCATCAGTTCGACTCAAGGGGACATTCAGTACTTC
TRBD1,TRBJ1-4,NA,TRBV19,CASTISRDRDEKLFF,TGTGCCAGTACGATCAGCCGGGACAGGGATGAAAAACTGTTTTTT
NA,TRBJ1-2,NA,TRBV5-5,CASSMERGYGYTF,TGTGCCAGCAGCATGGAGCGTGGCTATGGCTACACCTTC
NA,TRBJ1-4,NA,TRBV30,CAWGQREKLFF,TGTGCCTGGGGGCAACGTGAAAAACTGTTTTTT
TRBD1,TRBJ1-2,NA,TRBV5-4,CASSTVDRSYGGYTF,TGTGCCAGCAGCACAGTGGACAGGAGCTACGGAGGCTACACCTTC
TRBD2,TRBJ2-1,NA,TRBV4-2,CASSQGSSGGRDEQFF,TGTGCCAGCAGCCAAGGATCCAGCGGGGGGCGCGATGAGCAGTTCTTC
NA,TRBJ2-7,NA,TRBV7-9,CASSLVGAVSDEQYF,TGTGCCAGCAGCTTAGTAGGGGCGGTATCCGACGAGCAGTACTTC
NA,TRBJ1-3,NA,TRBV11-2,CASSPQSRGAGNTIYF,TGTGCCAGCAGCCCACAGAGTAGAGGGGCGGGGAACACCATATATTTT
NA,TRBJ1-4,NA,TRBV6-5,CASSYRGGEKLFF,TGTGCCAGCAGTTACAGGGGTGGGGAAAAACTGTTTTTT
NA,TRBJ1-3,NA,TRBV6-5,CASSRTDGNTIYF,TGTGCCAGCAGTCGGACAGATGGAAACACCATATATTTT
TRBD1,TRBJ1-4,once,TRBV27,CASSLWAGGEKLFF,TGTGCCAGCAGTTTATGGGCAGGGGGGGAAAAACTGTTTTTT
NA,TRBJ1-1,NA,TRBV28,CASSFINSPRLPNTEAFF,TGTGCCAGCAGTTTTATTAACTCACCGCGTCTACCGAACACTGAAGCTTTCTTT
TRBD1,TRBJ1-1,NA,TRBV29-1,CSVEGQERNTEAFF,TGCAGCGTCGAAGGACAGGAGAGGAACACTGAAGCTTTCTTT
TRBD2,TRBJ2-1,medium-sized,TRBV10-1,CASSPGTSVNEQFF,TGCGCCAGCAGTCCCGGGACTAGCGTAAATGAGCAGTTCTTC
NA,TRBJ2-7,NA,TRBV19,CASSQVRGRSYEQYF,TGTGCCAGTAGTCAAGTCCGGGGAAGGTCCTACGAGCAGTACTTC
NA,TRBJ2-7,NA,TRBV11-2,CASSHGGADTYEQYF,TGTGCCAGCAGCCACGGTGGGGCGGATACCTACGAGCAGTACTTC
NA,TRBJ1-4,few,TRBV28,CASSLYDRNEKLFF,TGTGCCAGCAGTTTATACGACAGGAATGAAAAACTGTTTTTT
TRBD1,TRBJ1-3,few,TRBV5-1,CASRTTGAGNTIYF,TGCGCCAGCAGAACTACAGGGGCCGGAAACACCATATATTTT
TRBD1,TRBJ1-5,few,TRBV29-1,CSVTPSGTGGNQPQHF,TGCAGCGTCACACCATCCGGGACAGGGGGTAATCAGCCCCAGCATTTT
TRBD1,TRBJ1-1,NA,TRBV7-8,CASTLRGPWDTEAFF,TGTGCCAGCACCCTCAGGGGGCCCTGGGACACTGAAGCTTTCTTT
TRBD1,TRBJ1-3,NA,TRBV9,CASSVGDRSSSGNTIYF,TGTGCCAGCAGCGTAGGGGACAGGTCGAGCTCTGGAAACACCATATATTTT
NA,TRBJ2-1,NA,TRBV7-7,CASSPGTGRGDEQFF,TGTGCCAGCAGCCCCGGGACTGGCCGAGGGGATGAGCAGTTCTTC